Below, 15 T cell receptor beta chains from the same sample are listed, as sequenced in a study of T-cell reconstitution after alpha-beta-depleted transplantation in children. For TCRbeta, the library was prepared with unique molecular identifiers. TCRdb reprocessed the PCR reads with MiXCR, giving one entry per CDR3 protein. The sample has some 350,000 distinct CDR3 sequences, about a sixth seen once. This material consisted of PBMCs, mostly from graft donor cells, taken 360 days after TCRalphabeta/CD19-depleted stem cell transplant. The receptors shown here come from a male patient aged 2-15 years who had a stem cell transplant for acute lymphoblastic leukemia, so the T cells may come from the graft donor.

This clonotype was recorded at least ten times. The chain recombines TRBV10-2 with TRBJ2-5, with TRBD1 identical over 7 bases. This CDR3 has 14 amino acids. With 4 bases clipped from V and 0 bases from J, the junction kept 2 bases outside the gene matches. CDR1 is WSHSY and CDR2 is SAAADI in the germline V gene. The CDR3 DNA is TGCGCCAGCAGTGTGACAGGGTACCAAGAGACCCAGTACTTC. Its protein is CASSVTGYQETQYF.

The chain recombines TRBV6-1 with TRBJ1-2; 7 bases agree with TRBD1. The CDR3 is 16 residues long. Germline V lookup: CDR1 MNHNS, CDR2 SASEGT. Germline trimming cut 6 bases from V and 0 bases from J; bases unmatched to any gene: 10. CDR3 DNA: TGTGCCAGCAGGACGACAGGGACGAGGGCTAACTATGGCTACACCTTC. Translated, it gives CASRTTGTRANYGYTF.

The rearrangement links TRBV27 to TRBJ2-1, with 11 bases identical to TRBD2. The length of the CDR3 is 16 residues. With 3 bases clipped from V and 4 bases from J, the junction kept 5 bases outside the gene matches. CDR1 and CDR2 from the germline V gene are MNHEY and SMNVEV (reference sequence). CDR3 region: CASSFLTSGSYNEQFF. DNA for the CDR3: TGTGCCAGCAGTTTTTTAACTAGCGGGAGTTACAATGAGCAGTTCTTC.

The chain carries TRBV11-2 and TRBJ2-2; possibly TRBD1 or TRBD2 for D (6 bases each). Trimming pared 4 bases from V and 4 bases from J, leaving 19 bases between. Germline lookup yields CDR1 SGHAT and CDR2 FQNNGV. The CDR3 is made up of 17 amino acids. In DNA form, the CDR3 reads TGTGCCAGCAGCTCTTTAGACCCCAGGGGACTCACCGGGGAGCTGTTTTTT. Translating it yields CASSSLDPRGLTGELFF.

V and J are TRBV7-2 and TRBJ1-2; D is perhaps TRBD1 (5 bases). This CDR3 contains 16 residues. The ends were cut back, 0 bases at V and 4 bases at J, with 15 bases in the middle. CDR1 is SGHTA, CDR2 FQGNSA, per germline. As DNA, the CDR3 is TGTGCCAGCAGCTTAGCGCTGGGACGGAGATTCTATGGCTACACCTTC. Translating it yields CASSLALGRRFYGYTF. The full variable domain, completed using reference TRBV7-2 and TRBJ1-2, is GAGVSQSPSNKVTEKGKDVELRCDPISGHTALYWYRQSLGQGLEFLIYFQGNSAPDKSGLPSDRFSAERTGGSVSTLTIQRTQQEDSAVYLCASSLALGRRFYGYTFGSGTRLTVV.

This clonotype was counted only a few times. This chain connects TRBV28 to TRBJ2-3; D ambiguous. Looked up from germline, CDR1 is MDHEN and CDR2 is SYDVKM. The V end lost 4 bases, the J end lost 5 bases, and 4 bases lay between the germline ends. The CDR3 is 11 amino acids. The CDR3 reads CASSWKDTQYF. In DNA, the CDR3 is TGTGCCAGCAGTTGGAAAGATACGCAGTATTTT.

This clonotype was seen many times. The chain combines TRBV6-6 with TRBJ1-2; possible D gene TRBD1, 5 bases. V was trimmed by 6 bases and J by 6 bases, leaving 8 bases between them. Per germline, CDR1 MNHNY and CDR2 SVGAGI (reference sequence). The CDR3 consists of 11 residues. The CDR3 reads CASSRVDGYTF. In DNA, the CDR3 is TGTGCCAGCAGCAGGGTGGATGGCTACACCTTC.

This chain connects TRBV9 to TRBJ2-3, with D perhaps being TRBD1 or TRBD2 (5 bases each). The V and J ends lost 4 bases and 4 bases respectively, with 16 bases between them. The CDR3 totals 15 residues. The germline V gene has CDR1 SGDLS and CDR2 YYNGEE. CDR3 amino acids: CASSRDPGRSDTQYF. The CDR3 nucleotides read TGTGCCAGCAGCCGTGACCCGGGGCGTTCAGATACGCAGTATTTT. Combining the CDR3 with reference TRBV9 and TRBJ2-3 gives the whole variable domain DSGVTQTPKHLITATGQRVTLRCSPRSGDLSVYWYQQSLDQGLQFLIQYYNGEERAKGNILERFSAQQFPDLHSELNLSSLELGDSALYFCASSRDPGRSDTQYFGPGTRLTVL.

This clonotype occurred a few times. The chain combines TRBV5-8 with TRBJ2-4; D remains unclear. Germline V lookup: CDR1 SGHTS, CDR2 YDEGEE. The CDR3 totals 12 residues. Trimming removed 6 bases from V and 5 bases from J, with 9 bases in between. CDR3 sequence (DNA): TGTGCCAGCACCACTCGGCAAAACATTCAGTACTTC. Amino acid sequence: CASTTRQNIQYF.

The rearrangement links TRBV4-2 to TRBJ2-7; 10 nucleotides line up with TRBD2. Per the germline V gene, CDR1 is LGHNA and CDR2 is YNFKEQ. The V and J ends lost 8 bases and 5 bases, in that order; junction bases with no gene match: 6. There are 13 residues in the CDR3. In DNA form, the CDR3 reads TGTGCCAGCGCCGGGACTAGCGAGGACGAGCAGTACTTC. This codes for CASAGTSEDEQYF.

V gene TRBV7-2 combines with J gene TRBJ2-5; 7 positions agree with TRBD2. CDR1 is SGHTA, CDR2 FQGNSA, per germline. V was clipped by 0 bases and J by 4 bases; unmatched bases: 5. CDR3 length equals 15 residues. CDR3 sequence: CASSLAGRRSETQYF. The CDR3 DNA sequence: TGTGCCAGCAGCTTAGCCGGGAGGAGGTCAGAGACCCAGTACTTC. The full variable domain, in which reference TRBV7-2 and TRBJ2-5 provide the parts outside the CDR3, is GAGVSQSPSNKVTEKGKDVELRCDPISGHTALYWYRQSLGQGLEFLIYFQGNSAPDKSGLPSDRFSAERTGGSVSTLTIQRTQQEDSAVYLCASSLAGRRSETQYFGPGTRLLVL.

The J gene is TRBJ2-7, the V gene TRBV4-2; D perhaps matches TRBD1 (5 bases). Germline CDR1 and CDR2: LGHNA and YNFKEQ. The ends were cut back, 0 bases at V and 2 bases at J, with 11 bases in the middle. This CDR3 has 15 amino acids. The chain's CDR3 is CASSQEKGDTYEQYF. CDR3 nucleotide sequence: TGTGCCAGCAGCCAAGAGAAAGGGGATACCTACGAGCAGTACTTC.

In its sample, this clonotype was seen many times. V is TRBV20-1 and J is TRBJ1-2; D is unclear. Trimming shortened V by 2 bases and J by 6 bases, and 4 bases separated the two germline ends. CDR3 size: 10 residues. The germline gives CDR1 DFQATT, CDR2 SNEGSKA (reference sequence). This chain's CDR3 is CSARWDGYTF. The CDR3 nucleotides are TGCAGTGCTAGATGGGATGGCTACACCTTC.

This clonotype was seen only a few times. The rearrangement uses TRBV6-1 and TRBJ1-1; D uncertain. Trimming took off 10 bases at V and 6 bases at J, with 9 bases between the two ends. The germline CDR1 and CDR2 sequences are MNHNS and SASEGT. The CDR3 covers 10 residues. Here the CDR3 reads CAILWAEAFF. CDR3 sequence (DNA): TGTGCCATCCTCTGGGCTGAAGCTTTCTTT.

This CDR3 reads CASSIDPETQYF. DNA of the CDR3: TGTGCCAGTAGTATAGATCCGGAGACCCAGTACTTC. The rearrangement joins TRBV19 to TRBJ2-5; D ambiguous. The CDR3 has 12 amino acids. The V end lost 0 bases, the J end lost 5 bases, and 4 bases lay between the germline ends. Germline-derived CDR1 and CDR2 are LNHDA and SQIVND (reference sequence).